The 2 T cell receptor beta chains presented below share a single source sample, sequenced in a study of cytomegalovirus exposure and HLA in healthy donors. Only in-frame clones appear in the TCRdb table, and some are missing; sequencing was by immunoSEQ multiplex PCR. In the table there are approximately 90,000 clones, 93% of which are singletons. Sequenced input: PBMCs. The receptors originated from a woman between 25 and 40 years old in good health and CMV-seropositive.

The chain carries TRBV10-1 and TRBJ2-7; D not resolved. Germline CDR1 is WNHNN and CDR2 is SYGVQD (reference sequence). This CDR3 comprises 16 residues. The V end lost 3 bases, the J end lost 0 bases, and 15 bases lay between the germline ends. As DNA, the CDR3 is TGCGCCAGCAGTGACCGCGACGGGTTAAGCTCCTACGAGCAGTACTTC. It specifies CASSDRDGLSSYEQYF.

This chain links TRBV19 with TRBJ1-5, with 7 positions matching TRBD1. Germline V gives CDR1 LNHDA, CDR2 SQIVND (reference sequence). The CDR3 is 15 residues long. Trimming removed 6 bases from V and 2 bases from J; junction bases left unmatched: 7. The chain's CDR3 is CASRTGTGGNQPQHF. The CDR3 DNA reads TGTGCCAGTAGAACCGGAACAGGGGGCAATCAGCCCCAGCATTTT. Using reference TRBV19 and TRBJ1-5 for the parts outside the CDR3, the full variable domain is DGGITQSPKYLFRKEGQNVTLSCEQNLNHDAMYWYRQDPGQGLRLIYYSQIVNDFQKGDIAEGYSVSREKKESFPLTVTSAQKNPTAFYLCASRTGTGGNQPQHFGDGTRLSIL.